The next 5 T cell receptor beta chains were all read from a single sample in a study of T cells after yellow fever vaccination. Each CDR3 protein is one row after TCRdb ran MiXCR on the 5' RACE reads. The sample lists 96,000 or so distinct CDR3 sequences, over 8% seen once, with 15% to 20% in the top ten. Here the sequenced sample was CD8+ T cells not binding an NS4B(214-222) dextramer, sorted from PBMCs, taken about 2 weeks after the first yellow fever vaccination. These TCRs come from a man aged 18 to 29 who received the YFV17D yellow fever vaccine.

This clonotype was recorded at least ten times. The V and J genes are TRBV18 and TRBJ2-3; TRBD1 matches 8 bases. J was trimmed by 6 bases and V by 5 bases; bases with no gene match: 16. The germline CDR1 and CDR2 sequences are KGHSH and LQKENI. The CDR3 sequence is 17 residues long. Here the CDR3 reads CASSYPELGTGVDTQYF. The CDR3 nucleotides read TGTGCCAGCTCATATCCGGAGTTGGGGACAGGAGTCGATACGCAGTATTTT.

The rearrangement joins TRBV11-2 to TRBJ1-3, with D uncertain. From germline, CDR1 is SGHAT and CDR2 FQNNGV. V lost 6 bases and J lost 4, with 13 bases in between. CDR3 length equals 14 residues. This CDR3 is CASRLLNTGNTIYF. The CDR3 coding sequence is TGTGCCAGCAGGCTCCTCAACACCGGAAACACCATATATTTT.

This sequence joins TRBV5-5 and TRBJ2-3, with 12 nucleotides matching TRBD2. Germline V lookup: CDR1 SGHKS, CDR2 YYEKEE (reference sequence). This CDR3 has 18 amino acids. J was trimmed by 3 bases and V by 3 bases; bases with no gene match: 11. The CDR3 protein is CASSSASGGAIFTDTQYF. For the CDR3, the DNA is TGTGCCAGCAGCTCTGCTAGCGGGGGGGCGATCTTTACAGATACGCAGTATTTT.

This clonotype showed up just a few times. The rearrangement joins TRBV7-6 to TRBJ1-2; no clear D. Germline-derived CDR1 and CDR2 are SGHVS and FNYEAQ. The ends were cut back, 2 bases at V and 0 bases at J, with 4 bases in the middle. This CDR3 spans 13 amino acids. The CDR3 is CASSLTSNYGYTF. The CDR3 DNA reads as TGTGCCAGCAGCTTAACATCTAACTATGGCTACACCTTC.

This clonotype was observed at least ten times. V is TRBV27 and J is TRBJ2-2, with unresolved D. This CDR3 has 12 residues. V lost 4 bases and J lost 9, with 9 bases in between. Germline assignment: CDR1 MNHEY and CDR2 SMNVEV (reference sequence). The CDR3 loop is CASSYAGRELFF. CDR3 in DNA: TGTGCCAGCAGTTATGCCGGCCGGGAGCTGTTTTTT.